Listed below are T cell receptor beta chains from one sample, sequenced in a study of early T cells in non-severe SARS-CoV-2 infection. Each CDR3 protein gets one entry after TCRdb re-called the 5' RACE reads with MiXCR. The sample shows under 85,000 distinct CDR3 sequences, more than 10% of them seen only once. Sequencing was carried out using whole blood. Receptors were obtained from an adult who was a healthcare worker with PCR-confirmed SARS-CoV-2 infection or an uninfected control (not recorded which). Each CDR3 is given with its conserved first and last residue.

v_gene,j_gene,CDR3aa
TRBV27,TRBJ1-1,CASSLRGPANTEAFF
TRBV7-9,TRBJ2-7,CASSSAAYEQYF
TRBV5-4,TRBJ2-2,CASSYRGAGTGELFF
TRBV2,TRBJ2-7,CASSQETEQYF
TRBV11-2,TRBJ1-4,CASSPPLDEKLFF
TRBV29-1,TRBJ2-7,CSVAGQGKYEQYF
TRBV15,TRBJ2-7,CATSSGAGDEQYF
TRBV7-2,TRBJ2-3,CASSLGNLGADTQYF
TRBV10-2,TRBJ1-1,CASSPTWDTEAFF
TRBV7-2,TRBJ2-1,CASSLAPASIEQFF
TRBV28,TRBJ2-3,CASSPPDGGRGFAQYF
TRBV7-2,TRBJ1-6,CASSPGTGYNSPLHF
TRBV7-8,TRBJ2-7,CASSSGLPSEQYF
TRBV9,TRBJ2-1,CASSVTSGKGGEQFF
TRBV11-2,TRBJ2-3,CAGSLDTGSSSTDTQYF
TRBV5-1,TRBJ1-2,CASSPGDRDRYGYTF
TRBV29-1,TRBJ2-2,CSAENTGELFF
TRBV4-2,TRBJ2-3,CASSQDPQFAGRTDTQYF
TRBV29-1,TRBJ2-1,CSVGWAPQFF
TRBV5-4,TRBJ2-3,CASSLAGSSTGSDTQYF
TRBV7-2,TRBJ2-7,CASSLVRDSRYEQYF
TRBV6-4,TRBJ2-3,CASSDSSSTDTQYF
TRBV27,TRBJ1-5,CASSPLFGAVSQPQHF
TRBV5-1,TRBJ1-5,CASSLAAGTGQPQHF
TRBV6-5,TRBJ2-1,CASRPTGSGGREQFF
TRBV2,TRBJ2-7,CASSEAIPGGTGGYEQYF
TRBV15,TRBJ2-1,CATRTVGGANNEQFF
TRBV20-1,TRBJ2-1,CSAPLVAGVQEQFF
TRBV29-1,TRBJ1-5,CSPPRGVTDYSNQPQHF
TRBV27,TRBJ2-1,CASGDRGSGYNEQFF
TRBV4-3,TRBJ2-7,CASSQDFGSGEQYF
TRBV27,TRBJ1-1,CASSPRKNTEAFF
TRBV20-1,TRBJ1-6,CSASLNNSPLHF
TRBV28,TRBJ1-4,CASSLWAKPYEKLFF
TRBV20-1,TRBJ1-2,CSAREAGDGGYTF
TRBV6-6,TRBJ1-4,CASSYSVGGYDGKLFF
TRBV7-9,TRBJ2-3,CASSPKRLAGHTDTQYF
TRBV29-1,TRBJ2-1,CSVERGQGKFF
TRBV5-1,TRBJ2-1,CASSLARTSDLEQFF
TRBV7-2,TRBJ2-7,CASSLSAGGRDEQYF
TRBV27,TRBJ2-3,CASSLARADTQYF
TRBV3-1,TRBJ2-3,CASSLGQLGVTDTQYF
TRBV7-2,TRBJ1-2,CASSLEGFGYTF
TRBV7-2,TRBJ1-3,CASSSGTGVRSGNTIYF
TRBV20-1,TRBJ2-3,CSARTFTSGPTGITQYF
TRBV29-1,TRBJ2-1,CSVPWDGSSYNEQFF
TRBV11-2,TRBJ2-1,CASSSRISGSYEQFF
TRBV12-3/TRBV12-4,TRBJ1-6,CASSPRGAKSPLHF
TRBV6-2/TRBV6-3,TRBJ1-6,CASSYAGQGRYSPLHF
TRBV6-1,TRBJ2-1,CASSEVTGSYNEQFF
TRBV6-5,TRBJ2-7,CASRIQVLGEQYF
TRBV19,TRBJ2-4,CASGKGAVAKNIQYF
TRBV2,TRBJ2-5,CASSDSSGTEETQYF
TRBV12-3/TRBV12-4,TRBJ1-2,CASTIEPPTRGYTF